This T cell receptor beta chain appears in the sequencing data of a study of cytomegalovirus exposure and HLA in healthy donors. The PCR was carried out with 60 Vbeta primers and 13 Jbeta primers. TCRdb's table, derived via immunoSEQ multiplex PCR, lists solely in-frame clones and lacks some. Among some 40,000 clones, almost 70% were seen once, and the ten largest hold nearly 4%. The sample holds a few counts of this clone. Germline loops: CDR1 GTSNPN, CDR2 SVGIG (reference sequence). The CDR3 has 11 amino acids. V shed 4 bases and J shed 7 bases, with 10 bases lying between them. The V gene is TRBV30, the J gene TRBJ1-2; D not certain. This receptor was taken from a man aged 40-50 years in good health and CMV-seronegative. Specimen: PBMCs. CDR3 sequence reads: CAWTTEVGYTF. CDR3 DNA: TGTGCCTGGACCACCGAGGTTGGCTACACCTTC.